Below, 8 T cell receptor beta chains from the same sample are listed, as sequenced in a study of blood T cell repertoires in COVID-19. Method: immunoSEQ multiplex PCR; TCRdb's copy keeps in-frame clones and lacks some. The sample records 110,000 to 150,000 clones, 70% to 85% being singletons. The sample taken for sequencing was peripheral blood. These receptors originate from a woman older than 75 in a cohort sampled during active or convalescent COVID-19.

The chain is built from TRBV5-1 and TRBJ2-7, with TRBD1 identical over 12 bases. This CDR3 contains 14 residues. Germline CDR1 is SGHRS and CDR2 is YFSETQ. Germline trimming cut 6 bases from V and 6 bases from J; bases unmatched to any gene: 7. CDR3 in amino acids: CASKTGTGGGEQYF. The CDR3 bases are TGCGCCAGCAAAACCGGGACAGGGGGCGGCGAGCAGTACTTC.

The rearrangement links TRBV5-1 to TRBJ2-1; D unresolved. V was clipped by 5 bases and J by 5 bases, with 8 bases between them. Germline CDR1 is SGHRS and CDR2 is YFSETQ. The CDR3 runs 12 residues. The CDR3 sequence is CASRRTDNEQFF. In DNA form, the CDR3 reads TGCGCCAGCAGGAGAACGGACAATGAGCAGTTCTTC.

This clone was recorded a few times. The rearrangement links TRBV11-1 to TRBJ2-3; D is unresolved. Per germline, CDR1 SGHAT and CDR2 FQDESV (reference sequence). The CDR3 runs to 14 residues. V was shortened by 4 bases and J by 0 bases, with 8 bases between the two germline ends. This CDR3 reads CASSSLESTDTQYF. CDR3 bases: TGTGCCAGCAGCTCTCTAGAGAGCACAGATACGCAGTATTTT.

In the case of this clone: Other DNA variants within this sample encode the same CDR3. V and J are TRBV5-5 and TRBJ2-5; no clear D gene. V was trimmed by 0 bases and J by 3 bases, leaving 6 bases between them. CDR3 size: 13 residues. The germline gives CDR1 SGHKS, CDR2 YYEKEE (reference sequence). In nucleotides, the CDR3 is TGTGCCAGCAGCTTGGGACGGGAAGAGACCCAGTACTTC. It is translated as CASSLGREETQYF.

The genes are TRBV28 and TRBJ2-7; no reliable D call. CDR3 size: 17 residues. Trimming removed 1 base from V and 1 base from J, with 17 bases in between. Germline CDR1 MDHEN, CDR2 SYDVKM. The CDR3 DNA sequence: TGTGCCAGCAGTTTATCTAAATGGTATGGAGTTTCCTACGAGCAGTACGTC. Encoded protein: CASSLSKWYGVSYEQYV.

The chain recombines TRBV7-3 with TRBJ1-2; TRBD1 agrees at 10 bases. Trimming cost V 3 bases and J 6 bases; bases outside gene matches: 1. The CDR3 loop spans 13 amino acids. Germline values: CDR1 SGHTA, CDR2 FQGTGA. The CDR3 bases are TGTGCCAGCAGCTTGACAGGGGGCGATGGCTACACCTTC. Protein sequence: CASSLTGGDGYTF.

CDR3 sequence (DNA): TGTGCCAGCAGCTTTCCTCAGACAGGGAACTATGGCTACACCTTC. Translated: CASSFPQTGNYGYTF. V is TRBV7-9 and J is TRBJ1-2, with TRBD1 identical over 7 bases. Germline-derived CDR1 and CDR2 are SEHNR and FQNEAQ (reference sequence). The CDR3 is 15 residues long. With V trimmed by 3 bases and J by 2 bases, 6 bases remained unmatched.

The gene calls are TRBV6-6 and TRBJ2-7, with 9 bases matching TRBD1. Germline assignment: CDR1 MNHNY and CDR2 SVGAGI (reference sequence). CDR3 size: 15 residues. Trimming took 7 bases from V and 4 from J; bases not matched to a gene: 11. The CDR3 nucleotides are TGTGCCAGCACCACGAGGGGACAGGGAGCTTACGAGCAGTACTTC. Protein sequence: CASTTRGQGAYEQYF.